The present T cell receptor (beta chain) was sequenced within a study of technical replicates of blood from several donors. Profiling relied on immunoSEQ multiplex PCR, and the TCRdb table lists in-frame clones only, not all of them. The table lists some 80,000 clones, around 95% of them singletons. Trimming left V 5 bases short and J 2 bases short, with 11 bases between. Per germline, CDR1 MDHEN and CDR2 SYDVKM. This CDR3 has 14 amino acids. This chain connects TRBV28 to TRBJ2-3; D is unclear. Material: T cells isolated from PBMCs. The TCR originated in a human donor in good health. The CDR3 DNA sequence: TGTGCCAGCAGTCCTATGACTGCCACAGATACGCAGTATTTT. Its translation is CASSPMTATDTQYF. Full variable domain (outside the CDR3, taken from reference TRBV28 and TRBJ2-3): DVKVTQSSRYLVKRTGEKVFLECVQDMDHENMFWYRQDPGLGLRLIYFSYDVKMKEKGDIPEGYSVSREKKERFSLILESASTNQTSMYLCASSPMTATDTQYFGPGTRLTVL.